This TCR beta chain was sequenced in a study of shared clonotypes between healthy human individuals. The repertoire was sequenced with immunoSEQ multiplex PCR; TCRdb's copy has only in-frame clones and lacks some. The sample holds approximately 1,000,000 clones, 78% seen once. The V and J ends lost 6 bases and 0 bases respectively, with 15 bases between them. Germline CDR1 LNHDA, CDR2 SQIVND (reference sequence). This CDR3 has 15 residues. CD4+ cells were split into CD45RA+ naive and CD45RA-negative memory subsets. This clonotype originated in a man between 18 and 35 years old in good health. Some clones in this sample may be carry-over from other donors' samples. Sequencing was performed on memory CD4+ T cells from PBMCs. Subset noted: CD45RA-negative fraction. The J gene is TRBJ2-7, the V gene TRBV19; D is ambiguous. The CDR3 nucleotides read TGTGCCAGTAGCAAGAGTTTTTTACTCTCCTACGAGCAGTACTTC. Its translation is CASSKSFLLSYEQYF.